Listed here is a single T cell receptor beta chain. The sample comes from a study of cytomegalovirus exposure and HLA in healthy donors. TCRdb keeps only in-frame clones here, not all; method: immunoSEQ multiplex PCR. The repertoire consists of about 110,000 clones, with about 85% occurring once and the leading ten covering around 2.7%. The V gene's germline CDR1 is ENHRY and CDR2 SYGVKD. Trimming took 3 bases from V and 10 from J; bases not matched to a gene: 6. The CDR3 has 14 amino acids. Sequencing was performed on PBMCs. The rearrangement uses TRBV10-3 and TRBJ2-1, with TRBD1 matching over 10 bases. The receptor was derived from a woman younger than 35 in good health and CMV-seronegative. The CDR3 bases are TGTGCCATCAGTGACACCGGGACAGGGGAGGAGCAGTTCTTC. It codes for CAISDTGTGEEQFF.